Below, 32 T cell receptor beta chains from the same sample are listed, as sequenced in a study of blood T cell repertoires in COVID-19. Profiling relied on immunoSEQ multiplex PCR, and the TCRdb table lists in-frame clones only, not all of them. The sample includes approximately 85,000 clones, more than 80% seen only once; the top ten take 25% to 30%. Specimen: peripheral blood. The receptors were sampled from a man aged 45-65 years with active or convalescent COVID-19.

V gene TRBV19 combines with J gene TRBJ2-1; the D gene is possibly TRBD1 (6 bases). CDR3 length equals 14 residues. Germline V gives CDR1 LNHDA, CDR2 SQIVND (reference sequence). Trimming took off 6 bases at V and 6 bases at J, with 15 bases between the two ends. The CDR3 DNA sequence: TGTGCCAGTAGCCCAAAGGAGACAGGCAATGAGCAGTTCTTC. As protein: CASSPKETGNEQFF.

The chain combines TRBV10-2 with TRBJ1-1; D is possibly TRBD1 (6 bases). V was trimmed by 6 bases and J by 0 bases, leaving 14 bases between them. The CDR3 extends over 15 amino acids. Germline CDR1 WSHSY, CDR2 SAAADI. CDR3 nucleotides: TGCGCCAGCAGCCTGAGGACAGCCCTGAACACTGAAGCTTTCTTT. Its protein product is CASSLRTALNTEAFF.

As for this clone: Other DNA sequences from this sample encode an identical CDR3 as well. The DNA of the CDR3 is TGTGCCACCAGGGGCTCGGGAGGGACCGGGGAGCTGTTTTTT. It is translated as CATRGSGGTGELFF. The genes are TRBV24-1 and TRBJ2-2; 8 bases agree with TRBD2. V dropped 7 bases and J dropped 5; count of bases not matched to a gene: 5. There are 14 residues in the CDR3. Germline-derived CDR1 and CDR2 are KGHDR and SFDVKD.

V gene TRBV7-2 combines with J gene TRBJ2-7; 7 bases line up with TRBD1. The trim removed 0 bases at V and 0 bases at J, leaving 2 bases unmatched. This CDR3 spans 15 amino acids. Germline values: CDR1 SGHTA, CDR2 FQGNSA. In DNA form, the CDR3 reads TGTGCCAGCAGCTTAGCCCCAGGGGGCTCCTACGAGCAGTACTTC. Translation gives CASSLAPGGSYEQYF. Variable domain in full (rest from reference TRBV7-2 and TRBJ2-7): GAGVSQSPSNKVTEKGKDVELRCDPISGHTALYWYRQSLGQGLEFLIYFQGNSAPDKSGLPSDRFSAERTGGSVSTLTIQRTQQEDSAVYLCASSLAPGGSYEQYFGPGTRLTVT.

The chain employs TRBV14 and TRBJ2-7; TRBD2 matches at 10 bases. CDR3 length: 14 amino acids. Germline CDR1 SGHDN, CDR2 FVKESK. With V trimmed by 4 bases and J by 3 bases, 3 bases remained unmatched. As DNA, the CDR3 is TGTGCCAGCAGCCTTAGCGGGAGGTTCTACGAGCAGTACTTC. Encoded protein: CASSLSGRFYEQYF.

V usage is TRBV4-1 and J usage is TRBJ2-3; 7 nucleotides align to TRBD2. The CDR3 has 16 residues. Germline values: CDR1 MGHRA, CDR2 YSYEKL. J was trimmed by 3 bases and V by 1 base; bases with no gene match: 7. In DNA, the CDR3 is TGCGCCAGCAGCCAAGTACGGGGGGTTTCGACAGATACGCAGTATTTT. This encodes CASSQVRGVSTDTQYF.

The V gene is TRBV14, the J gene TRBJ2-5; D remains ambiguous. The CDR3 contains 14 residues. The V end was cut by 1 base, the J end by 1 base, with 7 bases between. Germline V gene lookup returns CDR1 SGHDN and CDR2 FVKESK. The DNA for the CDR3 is TGTGCCAGCAGCCAAGGGGCAATCCAAGAGACCCAGTACTTC. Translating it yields CASSQGAIQETQYF.

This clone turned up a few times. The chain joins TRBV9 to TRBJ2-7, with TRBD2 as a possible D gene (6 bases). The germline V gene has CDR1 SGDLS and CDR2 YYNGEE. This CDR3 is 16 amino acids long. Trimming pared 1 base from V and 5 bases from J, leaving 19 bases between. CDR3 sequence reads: CASSVRTGDSLDEQYF. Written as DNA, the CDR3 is TGTGCCAGCAGCGTAAGAACGGGGGACTCCCTGGACGAGCAGTACTTC.

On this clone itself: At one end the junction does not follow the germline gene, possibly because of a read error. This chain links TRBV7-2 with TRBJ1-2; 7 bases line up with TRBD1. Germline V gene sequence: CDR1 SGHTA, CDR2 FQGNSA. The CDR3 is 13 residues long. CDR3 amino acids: CASSSVLGTEVLF. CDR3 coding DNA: TGTGCCAGCAGCTCTGTCCTTGGGACAGAAGTCCTCTTC.

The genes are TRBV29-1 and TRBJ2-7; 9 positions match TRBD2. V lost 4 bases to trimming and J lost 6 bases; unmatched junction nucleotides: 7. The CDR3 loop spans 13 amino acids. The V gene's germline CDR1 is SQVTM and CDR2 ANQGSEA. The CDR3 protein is CSVATSGFFEQYF. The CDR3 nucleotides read TGCAGCGTTGCAACTAGCGGGTTCTTCGAGCAGTACTTC.

Written as DNA, the CDR3 is TGTGCCAGCAGAGGAGCAGGACAGGGGTCCCTCGAGCAGTACTTC. This codes for CASRGAGQGSLEQYF. The chain is built from TRBV25-1 and TRBJ2-7, with 9 nucleotides matching TRBD1. Germline CDR1 reads MGHDK; CDR2 reads SYGVNS. V was clipped by 6 bases and J by 6 bases; unmatched bases: 12. The CDR3 spans 15 residues.

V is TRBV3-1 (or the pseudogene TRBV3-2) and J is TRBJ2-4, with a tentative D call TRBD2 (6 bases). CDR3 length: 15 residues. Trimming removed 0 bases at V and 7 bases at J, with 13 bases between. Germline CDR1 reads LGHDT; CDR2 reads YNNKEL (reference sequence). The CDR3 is CASSQDFRAGNIQYF. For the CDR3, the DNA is TGTGCCAGCAGCCAAGATTTCAGGGCGGGGAACATTCAGTACTTC.

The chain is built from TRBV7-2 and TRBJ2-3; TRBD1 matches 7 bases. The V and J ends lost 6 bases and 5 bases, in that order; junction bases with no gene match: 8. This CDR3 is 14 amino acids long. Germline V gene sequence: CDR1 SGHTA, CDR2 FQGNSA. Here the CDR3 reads CASRPDRAGDTQYF. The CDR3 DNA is TGTGCCAGCAGACCCGACAGGGCCGGAGATACGCAGTATTTT.

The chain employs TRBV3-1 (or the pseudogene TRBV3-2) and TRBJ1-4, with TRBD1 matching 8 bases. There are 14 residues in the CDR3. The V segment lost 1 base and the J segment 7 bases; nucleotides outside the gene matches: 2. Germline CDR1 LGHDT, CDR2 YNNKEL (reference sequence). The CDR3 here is CASSQGDRGEKLFF. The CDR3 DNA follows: TGTGCCAGCAGCCAAGGAGACAGGGGTGAAAAACTGTTTTTT.

The CDR3 DNA follows: TGTGCCAGCAGCCAAGAACAAAGCGGCCGCAGCTCCTACAATGAGCAGTTCTTC. Translated: CASSQEQSGRSSYNEQFF. The chain employs TRBV4-2 and TRBJ2-1, with D perhaps matching TRBD2 (5 bases). CDR1 LGHNA and CDR2 YNFKEQ come from the germline V gene. The CDR3 extends over 18 amino acids. Trimming left V 0 bases short and J 0 bases short, with 15 bases between.

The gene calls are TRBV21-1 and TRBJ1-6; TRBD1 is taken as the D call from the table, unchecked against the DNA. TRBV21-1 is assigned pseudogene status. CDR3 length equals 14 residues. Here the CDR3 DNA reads TGTGCCAGCAGTATCAGGGGTCTTTGGGCGTCCCTCCACTTT. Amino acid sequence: CASSIRGLWASLHF.

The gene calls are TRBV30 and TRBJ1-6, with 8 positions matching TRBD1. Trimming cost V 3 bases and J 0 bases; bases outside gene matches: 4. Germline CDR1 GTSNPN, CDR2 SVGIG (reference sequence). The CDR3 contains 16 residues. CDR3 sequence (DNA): TGTGCCTGGAGAAGACAGGGGAGCTCCTATAATTCACCCCTCCACTTT. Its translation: CAWRRQGSSYNSPLHF.

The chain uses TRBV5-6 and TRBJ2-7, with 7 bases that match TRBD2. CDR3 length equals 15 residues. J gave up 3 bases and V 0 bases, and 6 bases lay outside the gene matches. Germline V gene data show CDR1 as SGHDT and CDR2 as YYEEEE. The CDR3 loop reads CASSLGLTSVYEQYF. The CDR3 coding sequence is TGTGCCAGCAGCTTGGGGCTAACTAGCGTCTACGAGCAGTACTTC.

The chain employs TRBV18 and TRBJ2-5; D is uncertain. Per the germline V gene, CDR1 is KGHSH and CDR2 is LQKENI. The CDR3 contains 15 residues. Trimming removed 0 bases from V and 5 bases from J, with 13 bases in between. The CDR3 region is CASSPPSTPEETQYF. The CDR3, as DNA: TGTGCCAGCTCACCACCATCGACACCTGAGGAGACCCAGTACTTC.

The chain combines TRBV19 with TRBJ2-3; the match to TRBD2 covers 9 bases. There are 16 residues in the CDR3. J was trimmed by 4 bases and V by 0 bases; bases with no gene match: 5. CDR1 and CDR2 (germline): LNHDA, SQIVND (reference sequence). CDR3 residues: CASSIDGGLAADTQYF. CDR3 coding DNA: TGTGCCAGTAGTATAGATGGGGGACTAGCTGCAGATACGCAGTATTTT.

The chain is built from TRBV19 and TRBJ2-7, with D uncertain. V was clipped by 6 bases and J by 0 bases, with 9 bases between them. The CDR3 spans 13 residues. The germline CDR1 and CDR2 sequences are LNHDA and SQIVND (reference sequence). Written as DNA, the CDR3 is TGTGCCAGTAGCCGGTCGATCTCCTACGAGCAGTACTTC. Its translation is CASSRSISYEQYF.

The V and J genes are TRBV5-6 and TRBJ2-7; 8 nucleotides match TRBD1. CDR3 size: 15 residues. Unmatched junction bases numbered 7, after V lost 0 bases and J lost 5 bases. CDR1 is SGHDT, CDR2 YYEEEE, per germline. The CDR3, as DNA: TGTGCCAGCAGCTTGGTTGGGTCAGGGGGCGACGAGCAGTACTTC. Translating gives CASSLVGSGGDEQYF.

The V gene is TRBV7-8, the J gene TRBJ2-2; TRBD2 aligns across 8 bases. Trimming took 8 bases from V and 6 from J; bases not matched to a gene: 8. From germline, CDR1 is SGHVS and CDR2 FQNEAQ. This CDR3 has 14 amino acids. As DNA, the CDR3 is TGTGCCAGCCGATCGGGACTAGAAGCCGGGGAGCTGTTTTTT. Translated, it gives CASRSGLEAGELFF.

CDR3 amino acids: CSVRGYENTEAFF. Here the CDR3 DNA reads TGCAGCGTCAGAGGGTATGAGAACACTGAAGCTTTCTTT. V and J are TRBV29-1 and TRBJ1-1, with D unclear. Germline V lookup: CDR1 SQVTM, CDR2 ANQGSEA. V lost 6 bases, J lost 1 base, and 12 bases lay in between. The CDR3 extends over 13 amino acids.

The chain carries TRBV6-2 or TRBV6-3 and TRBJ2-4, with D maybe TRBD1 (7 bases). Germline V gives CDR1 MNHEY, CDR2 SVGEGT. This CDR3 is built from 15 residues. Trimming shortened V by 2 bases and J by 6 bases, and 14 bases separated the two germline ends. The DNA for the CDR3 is TGTGCCAGCAGTTACAGGAGGGACAGCCTAAACATTCAGTACTTC. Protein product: CASSYRRDSLNIQYF.

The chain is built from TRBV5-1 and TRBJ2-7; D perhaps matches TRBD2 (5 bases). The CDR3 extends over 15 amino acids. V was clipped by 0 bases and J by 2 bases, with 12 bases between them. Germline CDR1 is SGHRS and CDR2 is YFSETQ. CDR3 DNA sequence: TGCGCCAGCAGCTTGGGGTCTCTAGCCGCCTACGAGCAGTACTTC. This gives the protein CASSLGSLAAYEQYF.

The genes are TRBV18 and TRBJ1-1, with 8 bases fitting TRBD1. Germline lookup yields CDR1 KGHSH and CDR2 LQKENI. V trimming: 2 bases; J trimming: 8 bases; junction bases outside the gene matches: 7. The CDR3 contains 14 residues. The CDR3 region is CASSPSGTGLEAFF. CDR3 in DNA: TGTGCCAGCTCACCATCCGGGACAGGATTAGAAGCTTTCTTT.

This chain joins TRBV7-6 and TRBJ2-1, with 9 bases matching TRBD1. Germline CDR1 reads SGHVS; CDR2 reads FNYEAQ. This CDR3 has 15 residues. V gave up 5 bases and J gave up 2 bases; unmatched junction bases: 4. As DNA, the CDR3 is TGTGCCAGCAGCATCGGACAGGGGACCTACAATGAGCAGTTCTTC. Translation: CASSIGQGTYNEQFF. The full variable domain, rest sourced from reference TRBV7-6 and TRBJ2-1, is GAGVSQSPRYKVTKRGQDVALRCDPISGHVSLYWYRQALGQGPEFLTYFNYEAQQDKSGLPNDRFSAERPEGSISTLTIQRTEQRDSAMYRCASSIGQGTYNEQFFGPGTRLTVL.

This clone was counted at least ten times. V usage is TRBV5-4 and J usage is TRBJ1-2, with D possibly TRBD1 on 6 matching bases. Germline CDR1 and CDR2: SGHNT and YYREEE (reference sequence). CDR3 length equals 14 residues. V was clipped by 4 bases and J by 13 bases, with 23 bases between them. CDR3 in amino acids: CASSRAQGPTPITF. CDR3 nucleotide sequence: TGTGCCAGCAGCCGAGCACAGGGTCCCACCCCCATCACCTTC.

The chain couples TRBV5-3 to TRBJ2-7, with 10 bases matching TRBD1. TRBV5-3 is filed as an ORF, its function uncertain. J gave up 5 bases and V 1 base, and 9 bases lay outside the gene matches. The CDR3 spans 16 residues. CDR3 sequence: CARSLQGGQGQHEQYF. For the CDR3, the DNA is TGTGCCAGAAGCTTGCAAGGGGGACAGGGGCAACACGAGCAGTACTTC.

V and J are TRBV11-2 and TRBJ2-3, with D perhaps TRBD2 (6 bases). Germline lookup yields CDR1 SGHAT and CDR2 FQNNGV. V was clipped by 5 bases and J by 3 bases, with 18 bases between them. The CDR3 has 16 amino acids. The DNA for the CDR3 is TGTGCCAGCAGCACCGGGGGATCCGTTAGGACAGATACGCAGTATTTT. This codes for CASSTGGSVRTDTQYF.

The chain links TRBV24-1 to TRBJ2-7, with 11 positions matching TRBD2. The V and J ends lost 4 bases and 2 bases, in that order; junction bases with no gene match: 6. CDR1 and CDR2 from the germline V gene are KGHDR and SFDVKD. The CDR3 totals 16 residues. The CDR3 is CATSDPGTSGTYEQYF. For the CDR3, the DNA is TGTGCCACCAGTGACCCAGGGACTAGCGGAACCTACGAGCAGTACTTC.